Following are 21 T cell receptor beta chains from one sample sequenced in a study of blood T cell repertoires in COVID-19. Data came from immunoSEQ multiplex PCR; TCRdb stores just in-frame clones and leaves some out. The data hold 70,000 to 95,000 clones, with about 88% observed a single time. Sequencing input: peripheral blood. All receptors come from a woman aged 80 or over with active COVID-19.

The DNA for the CDR3 is TGCAGCGTTGAAGTGTACAGGGCTGGGGCCAACGTCCTGACTTTC. Its protein is CSVEVYRAGANVLTF. V is TRBV29-1 and J is TRBJ2-6; TRBD1 is a possible D gene (6 bases). Germline-derived CDR1 and CDR2 are SQVTM and ANQGSEA. V gave up 1 base and J gave up 2 bases, with 9 bases separating them. This CDR3 is built from 15 residues.

The chain combines TRBV28 with TRBJ2-5; 8 bases match TRBD1. V shed 6 bases, J shed 5 bases, and the junction held 5 bases outside the gene matches. The CDR3 contains 13 residues. The V gene's germline CDR1 is MDHEN and CDR2 SYDVKM. The CDR3 here is CASRDRERETQYF. As DNA, the CDR3 is TGTGCCAGCAGGGACAGGGAGAGGGAGACCCAGTACTTC.

The chain joins TRBV5-6 to TRBJ2-7, with a possible D match to TRBD2 (6 bases). With 0 bases removed from V and 7 bases from J, the gap between germline ends came to 17 bases. Germline loops: CDR1 SGHDT, CDR2 YYEEEE. The CDR3 contains 15 residues. The CDR3, as DNA: TGTGCCAGCAGCTTGGGGCCTAGCGTGACAGAAGAGCAGTACTTC. Translating it yields CASSLGPSVTEEQYF.

Note on this clone: One end of the junction varies from germline; a read error may be responsible. The chain combines TRBV7-7 with TRBJ2-4; 7 nucleotides line up with TRBD2. CDR3 length: 20 residues. Germline CDR1 SSHAT, CDR2 FNYEAQ (reference sequence). CDR3 in amino acids: CASSLCLGGERRLAKNIQYF. CDR3 DNA sequence: TGTGCTAGCAGCTTATGCTTGGGGGGGGAACGAAGGCTAGCCAAAAACATTCAGTACTTC.

V gene TRBV28 combines with J gene TRBJ2-6; no clear D gene. Trimming removed 2 bases from V and 0 bases from J, with 2 bases in between. There are 14 residues in the CDR3. The germline V gene has CDR1 MDHEN and CDR2 SYDVKM. Here the CDR3 reads CASSLHSGANVLTF. CDR3 DNA sequence: TGTGCCAGCAGTTTACACTCTGGGGCCAACGTCCTGACTTTC.

The V and J genes are TRBV11-3 and TRBJ2-7; a weak D match, TRBD1 (6 bases). Per germline, CDR1 SGHNT and CDR2 YENEEA. V was trimmed by 5 bases and J by 6 bases, leaving 11 bases between them. There are 12 residues in the CDR3. CDR3 bases: TGTGCCAGCAGCCCAGGGGCGGGCGAGCAGTACTTC. Translation: CASSPGAGEQYF.

This sequence joins TRBV6-5 and TRBJ2-5, with D possibly being TRBD1 (6 bases). Germline loops: CDR1 MNHEY, CDR2 SVGAGI. The length of the CDR3 is 14 residues. The germline V and J ends were trimmed by 0 bases and 4 bases, with 9 bases remaining between them. CDR3 coding DNA: TGTGCCAGCAGTTACTCGAGGGGGATAGAGACCCAGTACTTC. As protein: CASSYSRGIETQYF.

This clone was observed a handful of times. The DNA for the CDR3 is TGTGCCAGCAGTCCAAGGACTAGCGGTAGCTCCTACAATGAGCAGTTCTTC. This sequence encodes CASSPRTSGSSYNEQFF. The rearrangement links TRBV6-6 to TRBJ2-1, with 10 nucleotides matching TRBD2. Trimming removed 5 bases from V and 0 bases from J; junction bases left unmatched: 7. This CDR3 spans 17 amino acids. Per germline, CDR1 MNHNY and CDR2 SVGAGI (reference sequence).

The chain combines TRBV19 with TRBJ2-7, with 9 bases lining up with TRBD1. Trimming at V came to 4 bases and at J to 2 bases, leaving 3 bases not matched to a gene. Germline CDR1 and CDR2: LNHDA and SQIVND (reference sequence). CDR3 length equals 14 residues. The CDR3: CASSNRQGAYEQYF. The CDR3 region has the DNA TGTGCCAGTAGTAATCGACAGGGGGCCTACGAGCAGTACTTC. The entire variable domain, with the rest obtained from reference TRBV19 and TRBJ2-7, is as follows: DGGITQSPKYLFRKEGQNVTLSCEQNLNHDAMYWYRQDPGQGLRLIYYSQIVNDFQKGDIAEGYSVSREKKESFPLTVTSAQKNPTAFYLCASSNRQGAYEQYFGPGTRLTVT.

This sequence joins TRBV28 and TRBJ2-6, with 7 bases identical to TRBD2. V lost 7 bases, J lost 0 bases, and 9 bases stayed unmatched. Per germline, CDR1 MDHEN and CDR2 SYDVKM. The CDR3 spans 17 residues. DNA for the CDR3: TGTGCCAGCACCGTGACTAGCCTTAGCTCTGGGGCCAACGTCCTGACTTTC. The encoded protein is CASTVTSLSSGANVLTF.

This chain uses TRBV9 with TRBJ2-1; the D is unclear. Germline V gene lookup returns CDR1 SGDLS and CDR2 YYNGEE. This CDR3 region has 13 residues. V lost 0 bases to trimming and J lost 10 bases, with 11 bases between them. CDR3 in amino acids: CASSVGTTGEQFF. CDR3 DNA sequence: TGTGCCAGCAGCGTAGGAACCACCGGGGAGCAGTTCTTC.

The genes are TRBV25-1 and TRBJ1-2, with D maybe TRBD1 (5 bases). The germline V gene encodes CDR1 MGHDK and CDR2 SYGVNS. This CDR3 spans 15 amino acids. V lost 2 bases, J lost 6 bases, and 16 bases lay in between. CDR3 in amino acids: CASSERKGVGNGYTF. The CDR3 coding sequence is TGTGCCAGCAGTGAAAGGAAAGGGGTAGGGAATGGCTACACCTTC.

DNA for the CDR3: TGTGCCAGCAGCACCGGGACAGGGGGGACAGATACGCAGTATTTT. Translated, it gives CASSTGTGGTDTQYF. V and J are TRBV7-9 and TRBJ2-3; 11 bases align to TRBD1. V shed 5 bases and J 3 bases; nucleotides not matched to a gene: 4. The germline gives CDR1 SEHNR, CDR2 FQNEAQ (reference sequence). The CDR3 contains 15 residues.

The chain links TRBV5-5 to TRBJ2-7, with 12 positions matching TRBD2. V lost 3 bases and J lost 0; bases outside the gene matches: 13. CDR1 is SGHKS and CDR2 is YYEKEE in the germline V gene (reference sequence). This CDR3 has 19 residues. The CDR3 sequence is CASSSETSGRGSGSYEQYF. CDR3 nucleotide sequence: TGTGCCAGCAGCTCGGAGACTAGCGGGAGAGGTTCCGGCTCCTACGAGCAGTACTTC.

The chain recombines TRBV28 with TRBJ1-5, with 7 nucleotides matching TRBD1. The trim removed 4 bases at V and 5 bases at J, leaving 11 bases unmatched. Germline assignment: CDR1 MDHEN and CDR2 SYDVKM. This CDR3 contains 16 residues. In nucleotides, the CDR3 is TGTGCCAGCAGTTCCGACAGGGCCCTTCTTCATCAGCCCCAGCATTTT. Translating it yields CASSSDRALLHQPQHF.

CDR3 DNA: TGTGCCAGCTCACCAGAGACAGGGGGCGTTGGCTACACCTTC. Its protein product is CASSPETGGVGYTF. The chain couples TRBV18 to TRBJ1-2; 10 bases fit TRBD1. Unmatched junction bases numbered 4, after V lost 2 bases and J lost 7 bases. CDR1 KGHSH and CDR2 LQKENI come from the germline V gene. The CDR3 is 14 amino acids.

The chain is built from TRBV5-1 and TRBJ2-5; D is possibly TRBD1 (8 bases). Germline loops: CDR1 SGHRS, CDR2 YFSETQ. Trimming cost V 2 bases and J 8 bases, with 19 bases left between them. The CDR3 is made up of 15 amino acids. CDR3 DNA sequence: TGCGCCAGCAGCTTCACAGGGGGGGCAAAAGTAACCCAGTACTTC. Its translation is CASSFTGGAKVTQYF.

V and J are TRBV15 and TRBJ2-1; 13 bases match TRBD2. The CDR3 consists of 16 residues. Germline CDR1 and CDR2: LNHNV and YYDKDF (reference sequence). V was clipped by 0 bases and J by 9 bases; unmatched bases: 5. The CDR3 region has the DNA TGTGCCACCAGCAGAGATTTAACTAGCGGGAGGGGTGAGCAGTTCTTC. As protein: CATSRDLTSGRGEQFF.

The chain uses TRBV19 and TRBJ2-2; 11 bases line up with TRBD2. V shed 6 bases, J shed 7 bases, and the junction held 10 bases outside the gene matches. The CDR3 extends over 16 amino acids. CDR1 is LNHDA, CDR2 SQIVND, per germline (reference sequence). CDR3 nucleotides: TGTGCCAGTAGAAGCCCCCTAGCGGGAGGCAGCGGGGAGCTGTTTTTT. Protein product: CASRSPLAGGSGELFF.

This clone was picked up a small number of times. The CDR3 sequence: CASSWTGAGYTF. The CDR3, as DNA: TGTGCCAGCAGTTGGACAGGGGCCGGCTACACCTTC. The chain has TRBV6-2 or TRBV6-3 and TRBJ1-2, with 9 bases identical to TRBD1. Germline V gene sequence: CDR1 MNHEY, CDR2 SVGEGT. This CDR3 has 12 amino acids. Losses at the gene ends were 4 bases for V and 8 bases for J; bases not matched to a gene: 2.

This clone was seen once. The chain joins TRBV7-9 to TRBJ1-2, with a possible D match to TRBD1 (5 bases). V lost 8 bases, J lost 3 bases, and 7 bases lay in between. Germline V CDR1 and CDR2: SEHNR, FQNEAQ (reference sequence). The CDR3 is 11 residues long. The CDR3 nucleotides are TGTGCCAGCGGAGGGGACTATGGCTACACCTTC. This sequence encodes CASGGDYGYTF.